This TCR beta chain was obtained from a study of vaccination and CD4 T cells after COVID-19. The treatment denotes: approximately 9-day PBMC culture with coronavirus spike peptide pools or control peptides (ViraFEST assay). CD4+ T cells that came from the unexposed donor were collected before the COVID-19 pandemic (2011-2018). Cell culture was performed with some 2 million PBMCs per well in the presence of 7.5 to 10 IU/ml IL-2 and 10 ug/ml peptide pools. This clonotype showed up just a few times. Antigen: not known. The germline V and J ends were trimmed by 0 bases and 0 bases, with 15 bases remaining between them. The CDR3 is 18 residues long. The germline gives CDR1 ENHRY, CDR2 SYGVKD. The study sequenced cultured CD4+ T cell DNA using the Oncomine TCR Beta short-read assay. In TCRdb, the PCR reads were re-called with MiXCR into one record per CDR3 protein. The sample has 6,600 or so distinct CDR3 sequences, about a third seen once.

The TCR comes from a human donor in good health. Sequenced material: CD4+ T cells from blood, cultured in vitro. The chain links TRBV10-3 to TRBJ1-5; tentative D call: TRBD1 (5 bases). The CDR3 protein is CAISESIAGGYSNQPQHF. DNA for the CDR3: TGTGCCATCAGTGAGTCGATTGCCGGGGGTTATAGCAATCAGCCCCAGCATTTT.